The text below deals with one TCR beta chain. It lacks a known antigen. No base quality information exists; no much larger clone differs at one position. The sample comes from a study of shared clonotypes between healthy human individuals (TCRdb year 2020). Background on the whole study: Three men and a couple of women, aged 18 to 49 years, made up the cohort. Between about 0.94 and 8.9 billion PBMCs per donor were obtained by leukapheresis. To estimate repertoire size and how much clonotype sharing occurs between individuals, the study deeply sequenced the blood TCR repertoires of five healthy adults. For each donor, three plates each were used for CD4 naive and CD4 memory, two plates were used for CD8 naive, and one plate was used for CD8 memory. Libraries were prepared and TCR repertoires were sequenced by different laboratories using diverse techniques, in order to increase sequencing depth and limit assay-specific biases.

Using the deep immunoSEQ assay, multiplex PCR amplified TCR CDR3 regions from genomic DNA. Genomic DNA extracted from each cell subset was distributed evenly over all wells of several immunoSEQ 96-well plates, and each plate served as one replicate. Each replicate PCR for sorted subsets received about 180 ng genomic DNA, equal to tens of thousands of T cell genomes. Purified libraries were quantified with a Qubit 3.0 fluorometer, sized on a Bioanalyzer 2100, and re-quantified with the KAPA Library Quantification kit. Every immunoSEQ 96-well plate was sequenced on a separate single-read 150-cycle Illumina NextSeq 550 flow cell. Per the source publication's procedure: The immunoSEQ output contained only junctional sequences without quality scores, so filtering could not match that applied to full-length reads. Sequences were annotated with PyIR, a Python wrapper for IgBLAST v1.9, using IMGT germline references to assign V/J genes and CDR3. Reads were filtered out if the reads had weak V/J assignments (E-value above 1e-6), no CDR3, stop codons, out-of-frame junctions, or ambiguous translated residues. V3J clonotypes were defined by identical inferred V gene, J gene, and CDR3 amino acid sequence. Percentage overlap between repertoires was computed as shared unique clonotypes divided by the size of the smaller repertoire. Repertoire richness was assessed with RTK rarefaction, the Chao1 estimator, and Recon v2.1 estimates of unobserved clonotypes. Generation probabilities were computed with OLGA for all TCRbeta clonotypes obtained by the gDNA method from a handful of donors. TCRdb obtained this table from immuneACCESS and retained in-frame rearrangements with V and J assigned. These tables miss some clones; where compared with another copy, unresolved V genes account for less than half of the shortfall, and the remainder is unexplained. V and J calls and clone size are given by that table; D and trimming were obtained from the DNA. For this sample the table gives some 2.1 million clones, of which around 93% were detected only once. The ten most abundant clones make up 1.5% to 2% of the sample.

CD8 naive samples were CD45RO-negative cells positively selected for CCR7, giving a CD45RA+CCR7+ population that excluded TemRA cells. The donors were healthy, HIV-negative adults who had no recently reported acute infections or vaccinations. Every donor was a Caucasian adult residing in Nashville, Tennessee, USA. Blood was collected by leukapheresis, and PBMCs were isolated by Ficoll-Histopaque density gradient centrifugation and then cryopreserved in liquid nitrogen vapor phase. Purity and quantity of every magnetically sorted T cell population were checked by analytical flow cytometry. Each sorted fraction had its genomic DNA isolated and then quantified by UV absorbance on a Nanodrop 2000c. The germline V gene sets CDR1 to MDHEN and CDR2 to SYDVKM. The CDR3 spans 13 residues, from the cysteine through the phenylalanine. This entry keeps only the CDR3 DNA: 39 bases, framed from base 1. Trimming accounts for 10 bases at V and 4 bases at J, while the number of junction bases matched to no gene is 7.

The paper as a whole reports these results and caveats: Based on pairwise subsampling, the degree of clonotype sharing among donors was expected to be affected by sequencing depth. Sampling was restricted to blood, and TCR repertoires in tissue are likely to differ from TCR repertoires in blood. Even with the large sequencing depth, rarefaction of the sorted-subset datasets indicated that sequencing was incomplete. Sharing across several donors was observed for 5% to 6.5% of naive CD4, 3% to 4% of naive CD8, 2% to 2.5% of memory CD4, and approximately 0.41% of memory CD8 clonotypes. Because the study included a small number of donors, the genetic and exposure-history diversity represented was limited. Larger estimated clonotype richness was generally found for naive subsets than for memory subsets. Compared with non-shared clonotypes, the clonotypes found in all four sorted-subset donors had higher generation probabilities.

This TCR derives from a man between 18 and 29 years old in good health. Some clones in this sample may be carry-over from other donors' samples. The rearranged segments are TRBV28 and TRBJ1-3, with 7 junctional bases fitting TRBD1. The sample taken for sequencing was naive CD8+ T cells from PBMCs. What the cell subset or site label conveys for this sample: CD45RA+CCR7+. The encoded CDR3 is CATTDRAGNTIYF. The nucleotide sequence reads as follows: TGTGCCACCACCGACAGGGCAGGAAACACCATATATTTT. Full variable domain (CDR3 extended with the reference TRBV28 and TRBJ1-3 proteins): DVKVTQSSRYLVKRTGEKVFLECVQDMDHENMFWYRQDPGLGLRLIYFSYDVKMKEKGDIPEGYSVSREKKERFSLILESASTNQTSMYLCATTDRAGNTIYFGEGSWLTVV.